The text below deals with one TCR beta chain. Its antigen remains unidentified. Per-base quality was not reported, and no clone a single base away is much larger than it. The data belong to a study of beta chain features in type 1 diabetes (dated by TCRdb to 2016 to 2019). A note on the overall study: Patients and healthy donors did not differ in mean age, gender distribution, total cell number or subset yield. In the study, recently diagnosed type 1 diabetes patients and matched healthy donors were compared on the TCRB repertoires of their sorted circulating CD4+ T cell subsets. Naive and central memory subsets were obtained from all 30 or so donors, but regulatory and stem cell-like memory subsets were isolated from only 8 patients and roughly 8 healthy donors. A total of approximately 100 million sorted cells were examined across all samples, and the number of cells per subset was strongly correlated with RNA yield. Findings and caveats that apply to the study as a whole: At VDJ recombination sites, patients with type 1 diabetes made fewer insertions and deleted more nucleotides, a pattern implying thymic rearrangement abnormalities. Naive, central memory and regulatory TCRB repertoires appeared more similar among patients than among healthy donors. Because cDNA was sequenced instead of genomic DNA, activated cells with high expression could be over-represented, although the groups did not differ in activation or CD3 levels. PCR may preferentially amplify shorter templates, but because patient and control samples were amplified and corrected together, any resulting skew would affect both groups equally. In all four CD4+ subsets, TCRB CDR3 length was moderately but significantly shorter in type 1 diabetes patients. Because the HLA sub-analyses included only small numbers of individuals, any influence of HLA type on TCRB rearrangement was left unresolved.

Each donor gave one peripheral blood draw, roughly 110 mL on average, collected into heparinised tubes. A BD FACSAria II was used to sort naive, central memory, regulatory and stem cell-like memory CD4+ T cells with a panel that included CD45RO, CCR7, CD25, CD127, CD95 and CD27. Purity was above 95% for every sorted population. PBMCs were separated immediately by Lymphoprep density gradient centrifugation and were stained directly, without being cultured. So that batch effects would be minimized, each experiment stained and sorted samples in pairs, pairing one healthy donor with one patient. The High Capacity cDNA Reverse Transcription Kit was used to reverse transcribe all of the isolated RNA, meaning that expressed TCRB transcripts were what got sequenced. Deep immunoSEQ sequencing was performed on naive, central memory and regulatory T cell samples, with an average of roughly 3.3 million total reads per sample. Sorted cells were lysed in RLT buffer, and RNA was extracted using DNase-treated RNeasy Micro or Mini kits according to cell number. To prevent cross-contamination, each cell subset was processed individually, whereas patient and healthy donor samples were processed jointly. Using the immunoSEQ multiplex PCR, TCRB sequences were amplified from cDNA into 87-bp fragments spanning the CDR3 region. Sequencing of the amplicons was done on the Illumina HiSeq platform. The paper's processing steps were these. PCR bias was computationally corrected using synthetic template baselines, reads within Hamming distance 2 were collapsed, and singletons that could not be merged were discarded. Reads were aligned against IMGT so that V, D and J genes, CDR3 length and insertions or deletions at six rearrangement sites could be assigned. Clonotype counts were normalized to sorted cell number within each subset before computing true diversity and Gini coefficients with the tcR R package. Repertoire sharing was quantified using the overlap coefficient calculated on TCRB nucleotide sequences. As a proxy for the pre-selection repertoire, out-of-frame TCRB sequences from naive cells were analyzed. This immuneACCESS table, as held by TCRdb, lists in-frame sequences with V and J called but not all clones. Of the missing ones, under half trace to an unresolved V gene in checked studies; the others have no known cause. Clone size and the V and J calls come from that table; the DNA yielded D and trimming. The sample table holds 400,000 to 500,000 clones, of which more than 11% were seen once. The leading ten clones occupy approximately 0.035% of the sample.

This TCR was sampled from a man aged 25 to 40 in good health. Sequencing input: naive CD4+ T cells from blood. What the cell subset or site label conveys for this sample: true naive CD4+ T cells.

The DNA sequence is given as TGTGCCAGCTCACCGACTCTTTACGGGGAGCTGTTTTTT. It encodes CASSPTLYGELFF. The chain is encoded by TRBV18 joined to TRBJ2-2, with no confident D gene call. The CDR3 spans 13 residues, from the cysteine through the phenylalanine. CDR3 DNA is the only sequence kept; it has 39 bases, read in frame from the first base. Sequences KGHSH (CDR1) and LQKENI (CDR2) are obtained from the germline V gene. The junction shows trimming of 3 bases on V and 7 bases on J, plus 9 bases between the germline ends.